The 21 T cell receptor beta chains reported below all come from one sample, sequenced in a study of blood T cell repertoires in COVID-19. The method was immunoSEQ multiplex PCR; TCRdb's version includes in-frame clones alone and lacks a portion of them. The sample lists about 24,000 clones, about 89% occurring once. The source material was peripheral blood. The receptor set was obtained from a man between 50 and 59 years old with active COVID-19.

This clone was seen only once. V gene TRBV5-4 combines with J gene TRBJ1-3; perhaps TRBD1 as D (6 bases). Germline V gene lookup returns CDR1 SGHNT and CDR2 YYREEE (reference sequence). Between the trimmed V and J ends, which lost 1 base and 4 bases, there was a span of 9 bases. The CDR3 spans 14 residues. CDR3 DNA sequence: TGTGCCAGCAGCTTGACAGGGTTAGGAAACACCATATATTTT. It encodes CASSLTGLGNTIYF.

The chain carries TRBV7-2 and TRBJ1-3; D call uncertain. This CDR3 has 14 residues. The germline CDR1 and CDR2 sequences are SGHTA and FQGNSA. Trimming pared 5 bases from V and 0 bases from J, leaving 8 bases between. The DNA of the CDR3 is TGTGCCAGCAGCCCAGGCTACTCTGGAAACACCATATATTTT. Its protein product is CASSPGYSGNTIYF.

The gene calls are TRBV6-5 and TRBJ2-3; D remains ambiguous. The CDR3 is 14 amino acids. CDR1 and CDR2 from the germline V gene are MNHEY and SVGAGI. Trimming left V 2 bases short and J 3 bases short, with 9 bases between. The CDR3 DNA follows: TGTGCCAGCAGTTACCGCGCAGCGACAGATACGCAGTATTTT. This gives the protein CASSYRAATDTQYF.

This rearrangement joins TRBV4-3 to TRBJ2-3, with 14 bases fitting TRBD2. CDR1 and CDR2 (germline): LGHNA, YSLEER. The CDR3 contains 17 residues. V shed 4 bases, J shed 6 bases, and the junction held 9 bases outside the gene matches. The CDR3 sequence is CASSRMGLAGVSDTQYF. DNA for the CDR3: TGCGCCAGCAGCCGAATGGGACTAGCGGGAGTTTCGGATACGCAGTATTTT.

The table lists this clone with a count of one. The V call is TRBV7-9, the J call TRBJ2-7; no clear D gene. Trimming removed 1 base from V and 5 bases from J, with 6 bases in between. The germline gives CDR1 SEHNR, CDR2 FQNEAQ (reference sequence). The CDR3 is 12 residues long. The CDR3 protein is CASSLDLHEQYF. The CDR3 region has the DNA TGTGCCAGCAGCTTAGATCTCCACGAGCAGTACTTC. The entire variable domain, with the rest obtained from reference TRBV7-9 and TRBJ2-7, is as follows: DTGVSQNPRHKITKRGQNVTFRCDPISEHNRLYWYRQTLGQGPEFLTYFQNEAQLEKSRLLSDRFSAERPKGSFSTLEIQRTEQGDSAMYLCASSLDLHEQYFGPGTRLTVT.

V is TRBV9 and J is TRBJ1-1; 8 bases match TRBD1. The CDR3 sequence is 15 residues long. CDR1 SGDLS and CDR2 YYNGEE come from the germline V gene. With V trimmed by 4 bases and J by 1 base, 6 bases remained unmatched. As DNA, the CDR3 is TGTGCCAGCAGCCCGGAGGGGACAGGGAACACTGAAGCTTTCTTT. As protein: CASSPEGTGNTEAFF.

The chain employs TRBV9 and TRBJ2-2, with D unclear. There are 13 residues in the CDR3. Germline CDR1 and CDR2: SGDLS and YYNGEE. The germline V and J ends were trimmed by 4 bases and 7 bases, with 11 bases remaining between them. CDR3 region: CASSPRFGGELFF. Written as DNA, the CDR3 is TGTGCCAGCAGCCCCCGTTTCGGCGGGGAGCTGTTTTTT.

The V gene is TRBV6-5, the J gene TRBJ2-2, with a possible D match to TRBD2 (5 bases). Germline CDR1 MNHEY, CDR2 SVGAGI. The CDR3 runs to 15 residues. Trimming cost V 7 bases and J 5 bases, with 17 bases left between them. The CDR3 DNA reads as TGTGCCAGCACCCCGGGGTCCCTAAGTACCGGGGAGCTGTTTTTT. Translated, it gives CASTPGSLSTGELFF.

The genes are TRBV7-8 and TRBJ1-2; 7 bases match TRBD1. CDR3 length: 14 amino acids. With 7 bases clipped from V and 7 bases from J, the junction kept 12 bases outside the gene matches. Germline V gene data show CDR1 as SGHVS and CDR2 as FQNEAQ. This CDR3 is CASTPTGTDSGYTF. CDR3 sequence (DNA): TGTGCCAGCACCCCAACCGGGACAGACTCTGGCTACACCTTC.

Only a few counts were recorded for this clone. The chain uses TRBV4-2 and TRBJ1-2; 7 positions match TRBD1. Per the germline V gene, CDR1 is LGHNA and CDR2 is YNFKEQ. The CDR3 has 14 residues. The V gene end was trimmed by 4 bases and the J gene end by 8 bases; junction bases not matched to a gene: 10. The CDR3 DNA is TGTGCCAGCAGCCCAACAGGGACAGCTGAAGGCTACACCTTC. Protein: CASSPTGTAEGYTF.

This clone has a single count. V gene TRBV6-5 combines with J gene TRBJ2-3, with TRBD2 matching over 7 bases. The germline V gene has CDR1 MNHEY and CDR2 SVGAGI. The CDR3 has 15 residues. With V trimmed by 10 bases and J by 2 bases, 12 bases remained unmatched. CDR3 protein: CATGIGGLPTDTQYF. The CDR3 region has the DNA TGTGCCACGGGGATTGGGGGACTACCCACAGATACGCAGTATTTT.

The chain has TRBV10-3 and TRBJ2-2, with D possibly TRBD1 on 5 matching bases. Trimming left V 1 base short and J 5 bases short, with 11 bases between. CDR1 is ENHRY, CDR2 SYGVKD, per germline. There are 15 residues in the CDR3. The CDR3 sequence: CAISEFQGRTGELFF. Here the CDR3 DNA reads TGTGCCATCAGTGAGTTCCAGGGTCGGACCGGGGAGCTGTTTTTT.

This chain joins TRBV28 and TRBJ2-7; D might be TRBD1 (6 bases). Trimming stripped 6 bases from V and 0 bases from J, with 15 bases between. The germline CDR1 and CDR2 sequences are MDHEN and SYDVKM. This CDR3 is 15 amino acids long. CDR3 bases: TGTGCCAGCAGAATTAAGCCACAGGGCTCCTACGAGCAGTACTTC. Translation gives CASRIKPQGSYEQYF.

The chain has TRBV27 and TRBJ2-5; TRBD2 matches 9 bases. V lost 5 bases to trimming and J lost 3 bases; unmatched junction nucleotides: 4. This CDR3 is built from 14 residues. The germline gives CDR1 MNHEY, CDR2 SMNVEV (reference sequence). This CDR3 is CASSKLAGEETQYF. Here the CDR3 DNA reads TGTGCCAGCAGTAAATTAGCGGGAGAAGAGACCCAGTACTTC.

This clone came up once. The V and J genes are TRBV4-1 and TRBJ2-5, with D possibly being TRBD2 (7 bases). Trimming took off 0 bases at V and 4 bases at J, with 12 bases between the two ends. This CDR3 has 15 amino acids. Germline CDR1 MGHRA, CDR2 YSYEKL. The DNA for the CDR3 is TGCGCCAGCAGCCAAGACAGGGGAGGGAGAGAGACCCAGTACTTC. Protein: CASSQDRGGRETQYF.

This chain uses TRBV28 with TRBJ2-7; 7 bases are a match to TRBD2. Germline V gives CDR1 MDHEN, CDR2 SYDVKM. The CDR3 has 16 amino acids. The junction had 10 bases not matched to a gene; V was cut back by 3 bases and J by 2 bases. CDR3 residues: CASSFIGASGTYEQYF. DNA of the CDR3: TGTGCCAGCAGTTTCATTGGGGCTAGCGGCACCTACGAGCAGTACTTC.

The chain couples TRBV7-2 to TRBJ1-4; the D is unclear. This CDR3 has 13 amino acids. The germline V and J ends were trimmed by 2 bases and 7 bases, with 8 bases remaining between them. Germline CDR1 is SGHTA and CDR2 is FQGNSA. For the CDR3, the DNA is TGTGCCAGCAGCTTATACTTTGGTGAAAAACTGTTTTTT. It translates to CASSLYFGEKLFF.

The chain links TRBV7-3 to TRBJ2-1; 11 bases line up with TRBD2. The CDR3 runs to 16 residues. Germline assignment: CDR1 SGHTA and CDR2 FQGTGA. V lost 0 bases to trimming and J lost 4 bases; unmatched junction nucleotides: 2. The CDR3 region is CASSLTRTSGYNEQFF. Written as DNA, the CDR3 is TGTGCCAGCAGCTTAACCCGGACTAGCGGGTACAATGAGCAGTTCTTC.

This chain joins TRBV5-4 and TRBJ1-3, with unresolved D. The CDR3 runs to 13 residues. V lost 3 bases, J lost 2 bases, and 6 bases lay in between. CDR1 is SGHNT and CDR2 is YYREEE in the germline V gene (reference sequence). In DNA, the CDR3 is TGTGCCAGCAGCTCGTCCCCTGGAAACACCATATATTTT. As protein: CASSSSPGNTIYF.

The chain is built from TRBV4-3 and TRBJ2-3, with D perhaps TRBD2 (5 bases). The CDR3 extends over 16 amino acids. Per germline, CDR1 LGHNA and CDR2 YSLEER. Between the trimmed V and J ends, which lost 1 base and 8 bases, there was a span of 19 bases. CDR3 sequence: CASSQGRAGRGSTQYF. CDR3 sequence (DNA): TGCGCCAGCAGCCAAGGGCGGGCAGGCCGGGGTTCTACGCAGTATTTT.

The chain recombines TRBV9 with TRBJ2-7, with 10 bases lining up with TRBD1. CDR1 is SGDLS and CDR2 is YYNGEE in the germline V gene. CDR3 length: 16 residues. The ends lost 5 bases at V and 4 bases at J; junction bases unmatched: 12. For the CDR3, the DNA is TGTGCCAGCAGTGGCGGGGGCGGGACAGGGGTGTACGAGCAGTACTTC. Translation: CASSGGGGTGVYEQYF.